Sequencing of this T cell receptor (beta chain) was carried out in a study of blood T cell repertoires in COVID-19. Across the whole study: Material from acute and convalescent COVID-19 was sourced from the United States, Italy and Spain. Sources were T cells, B-cell-depleted T cells, or PBMCs; the material itself was cDNA or gDNA.

There are 18 residues in the CDR3. The ends were cut back, 2 bases at V and 8 bases at J, with 27 bases in the middle. Germline V gene data show CDR1 as SGHAT and CDR2 as FQNNGV. In the study's own analysis: The authors estimated nucleated cell counts from reference gene primer amplification. Sequenced by immunoSEQ multiplex PCR; TCRdb stores in-frame clones only, minus some. V, J and clone size derive from that table, while D and trimming were established from the DNA sequence. The sample yields tens of thousands of clones, around 79% seen once. The source of this sequence is a woman in her 70s with acute or convalescent COVID-19. The V gene is TRBV11-2, the J gene TRBJ1-1; TRBD1 might be the D (6 bases). Sequencing used peripheral blood. This CDR3 reads CASSLRRREGGHPSEAFF. The DNA for the CDR3 is TGTGCCAGCAGCTTAAGAAGAAGGGAGGGGGGCCATCCCTCCGAAGCTTTCTTT.